This passage covers 9 T cell receptor beta chains from one sample sequenced in a study of blood T cell repertoires in COVID-19. Data came from immunoSEQ multiplex PCR; TCRdb stores just in-frame clones and leaves some out. The sample has around 250,000 clones, around 81% seen once. Sequenced input: peripheral blood. These receptors were collected from a man aged 25-45 years who had recovered from COVID-19.

The chain joins TRBV6-5 to TRBJ2-3; no firm D call. CDR3 length: 13 residues. Trimming shortened V by 5 bases and J by 2 bases, and 8 bases separated the two germline ends. The V gene's germline CDR1 is MNHEY and CDR2 SVGAGI. The CDR3 region has the DNA TGTGCCAGCAGTCCACTAAACACAGATACGCAGTATTTT. This encodes CASSPLNTDTQYF.

The chain is built from TRBV27 and TRBJ1-2, with no clear D. Germline CDR1 MNHEY, CDR2 SMNVEV (reference sequence). The CDR3 is 14 residues long. Trimming pared 5 bases from V and 5 bases from J, leaving 15 bases between. This chain's CDR3 is CASSPTRATYGYTF. CDR3 sequence (DNA): TGTGCCAGCAGTCCTACTAGGGCGACATATGGCTACACCTTC.

The chain links TRBV29-1 to TRBJ1-1; tentatively, D is TRBD1 (5 bases). There are 15 residues in the CDR3. Germline V gene lookup returns CDR1 SQVTM and CDR2 ANQGSEA. V was shortened by 7 bases and J by 5 bases, with 23 bases between the two germline ends. CDR3 region: CSATAGLIGNTEAFF. CDR3 nucleotides: TGCAGCGCAACGGCAGGGCTCATCGGAAATACTGAAGCTTTCTTT.

This chain connects TRBV5-1 to TRBJ1-1, with no clear D. The CDR3 runs 14 residues. The germline V gene has CDR1 SGHRS and CDR2 YFSETQ. The V gene lost 2 bases and the J gene lost 1 base, with 9 bases spanning the gap. In nucleotides, the CDR3 is TGCGCCAGCAGCTTTGGGGAGGCGAACACTGAAGCTTTCTTT. Amino acid sequence: CASSFGEANTEAFF.

This clone was found a few times. The gene calls are TRBV7-8 and TRBJ1-3, with a tentative D call TRBD1 (5 bases). The V gene's germline CDR1 is SGHVS and CDR2 FQNEAQ. Trimming stripped 3 bases from V and 0 bases from J, with 9 bases between. The CDR3 is 15 residues long. The CDR3 DNA reads as TGTGCCAGCAGCTTTCAGGGTAACTCTGGAAACACCATATATTTT. Protein sequence: CASSFQGNSGNTIYF.

This clone was counted only a few times. Mismatch with germline at one junction end may stem from a read error. The rearrangement joins TRBV12-3 or TRBV12-4 to TRBJ2-1; 14 nucleotides line up with TRBD2. The CDR3 covers 12 residues. In DNA form, the CDR3 reads TGTGCCAGCAGAAGGACTAGCGGGGGGACGCTCTTC. This codes for CASRRTSGGTLF.

The chain recombines TRBV11-2 with TRBJ1-1, with TRBD1 matching over 7 bases. The CDR3 consists of 15 residues. The ends lost 2 bases at V and 4 bases at J; junction bases unmatched: 7. Germline-derived CDR1 and CDR2 are SGHAT and FQNNGV. The CDR3 spells CASSLFRGQLTEAFF. The CDR3 DNA is TGTGCCAGCAGCTTATTTAGGGGACAGCTCACTGAAGCTTTCTTT.

The chain has TRBV7-2 and TRBJ2-2; TRBD2 might be the D (6 bases). The V and J ends lost 3 bases and 8 bases respectively, with 19 bases between them. Looked up from germline, CDR1 is SGHTA and CDR2 is FQGNSA. The CDR3 consists of 16 residues. CDR3 sequence: CASSFPPSTRTGELFF. In DNA form, the CDR3 reads TGTGCCAGCAGCTTCCCCCCATCGACTAGGACTGGGGAGCTGTTTTTT.

The chain carries TRBV4-1 and TRBJ1-5, with D possibly matching TRBD1 (6 bases). The germline V gene encodes CDR1 MGHRA and CDR2 YSYEKL. The CDR3 has 16 amino acids. The germline V and J ends were trimmed by 0 bases and 7 bases, with 16 bases remaining between them. CDR3 sequence: CASSQDLSGVGQPQHF. The CDR3 DNA reads TGCGCCAGCAGCCAAGATTTGTCAGGGGTGGGACAGCCCCAGCATTTT.